This T cell receptor (beta chain) was sequenced for a study of T cells in Graves' hyperthyroidism and ophthalmopathy. Study information: At the time of initial diagnosis and before any treatment, peripheral blood was collected. Study observations and caveats: Ophthalmopathy got predicted by the model a median roughly 6.1 months before its onset. Most clonotypes that expanded in the thyroid above 0.001 also showed up in blood.

PBMCs were collected from an approximately 10 ml volume of fresh peripheral blood. Amplification targeted TCR beta CDR3 regions from RNA transcripts. HTBI primers were the set used in a first-round RT-PCR of the TCR CDR3. In TCRdb, the multiplex PCR reads were re-called with MiXCR into one record per CDR3 protein. In the table there are some 370,000 distinct CDR3 sequences, approximately 18% of which are singletons. This clonotype was counted ten times or more. Its antigen is undetermined. The CDR3 has 18 residues. The J segment lost 4 bases and the V segment lost 7 bases, leaving 20 bases of the junction unmatched. Germline CDR1 and CDR2: SQVTM and ANQGSEA.

V and J are TRBV29-1 and TRBJ2-1; 9 bases are a match to TRBD1. This receptor was taken from a woman aged 25-40 years with Graves' hyperthyroidism that later progressed to Graves' ophthalmopathy. Sequencing used blood. The CDR3 sequence: CSAKNYLRDREIYNEQFF. CDR3 sequence (DNA): TGCAGCGCTAAAAACTACCTACGGGACAGGGAAATATACAATGAGCAGTTCTTC.